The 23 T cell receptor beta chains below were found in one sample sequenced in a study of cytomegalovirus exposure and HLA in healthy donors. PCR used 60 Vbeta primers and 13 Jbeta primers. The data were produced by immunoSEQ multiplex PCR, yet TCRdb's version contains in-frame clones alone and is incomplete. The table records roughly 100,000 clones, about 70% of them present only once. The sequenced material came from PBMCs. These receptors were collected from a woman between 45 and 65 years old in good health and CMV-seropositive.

CDR3 residues: CAIRSDSSNEKLFF. The CDR3 DNA is TGTGCCATCAGATCGGACAGTAGTAATGAAAAACTGTTTTTT. The chain recombines TRBV10-3 with TRBJ1-4; D might be TRBD1 (6 bases). CDR1 and CDR2 from the germline V gene are ENHRY and SYGVKD. Between the trimmed V and J ends, which lost 6 bases and 4 bases, there was a span of 12 bases. The CDR3 contains 14 residues.

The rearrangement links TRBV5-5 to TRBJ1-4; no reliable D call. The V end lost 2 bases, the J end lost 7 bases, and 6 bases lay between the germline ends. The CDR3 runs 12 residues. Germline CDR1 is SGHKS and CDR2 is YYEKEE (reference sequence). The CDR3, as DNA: TGTGCCAGCAGCTTTCTCGGTGAAAAACTGTTTTTT. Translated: CASSFLGEKLFF. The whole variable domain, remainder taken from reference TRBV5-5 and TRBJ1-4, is DAGVTQSPTHLIKTRGQQVTLRCSPISGHKSVSWYQQVLGQGPQFIFQYYEKEERGRGNFPDRFSARQFPNYSSELNVNALLLGDSALYLCASSFLGEKLFFGSGTQLSVL.

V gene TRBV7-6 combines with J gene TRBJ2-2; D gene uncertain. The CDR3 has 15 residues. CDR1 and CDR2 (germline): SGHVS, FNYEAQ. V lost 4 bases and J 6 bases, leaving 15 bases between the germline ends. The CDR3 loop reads CASSSAPEAPGELFF. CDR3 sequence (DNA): TGTGCCAGCAGCTCAGCCCCAGAGGCTCCCGGGGAGCTGTTTTTT.

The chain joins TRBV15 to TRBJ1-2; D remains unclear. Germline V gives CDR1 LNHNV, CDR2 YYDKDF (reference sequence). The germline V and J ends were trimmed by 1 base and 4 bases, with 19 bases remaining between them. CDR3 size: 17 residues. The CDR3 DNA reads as TGTGCCACCAGCAGAGGCGGTGAGGAAGCCGAGATCTATGGCTACACCTTC. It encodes CATSRGGEEAEIYGYTF.

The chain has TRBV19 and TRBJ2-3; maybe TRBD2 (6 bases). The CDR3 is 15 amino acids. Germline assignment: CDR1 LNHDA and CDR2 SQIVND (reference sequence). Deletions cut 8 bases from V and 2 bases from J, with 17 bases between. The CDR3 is CASRGLGGPTDTQYF. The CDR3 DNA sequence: TGTGCCAGTCGGGGGTTGGGGGGACCCACAGATACGCAGTATTTT.

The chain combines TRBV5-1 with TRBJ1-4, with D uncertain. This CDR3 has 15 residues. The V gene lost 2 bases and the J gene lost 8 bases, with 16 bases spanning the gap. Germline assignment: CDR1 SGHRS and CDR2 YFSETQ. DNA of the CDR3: TGCGCCAGCAGCTTTGTGAACTCCGGGAACGAAAAACTGTTTTTT. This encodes CASSFVNSGNEKLFF.

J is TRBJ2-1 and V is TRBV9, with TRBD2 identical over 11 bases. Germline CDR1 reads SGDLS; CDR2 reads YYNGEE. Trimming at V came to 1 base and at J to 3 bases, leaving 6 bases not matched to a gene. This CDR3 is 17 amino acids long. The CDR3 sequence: CASSVRASGGSYNEQFF. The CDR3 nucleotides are TGTGCCAGCAGCGTAAGGGCTAGCGGGGGGAGCTACAATGAGCAGTTCTTC.

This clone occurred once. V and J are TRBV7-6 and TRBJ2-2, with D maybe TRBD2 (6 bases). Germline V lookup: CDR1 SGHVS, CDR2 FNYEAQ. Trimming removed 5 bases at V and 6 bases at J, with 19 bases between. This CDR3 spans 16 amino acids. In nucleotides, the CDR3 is TGTGCCAGCAGCCCATTGGGGGGAAGTGGCGCCGGGGAGCTGTTTTTT. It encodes CASSPLGGSGAGELFF.

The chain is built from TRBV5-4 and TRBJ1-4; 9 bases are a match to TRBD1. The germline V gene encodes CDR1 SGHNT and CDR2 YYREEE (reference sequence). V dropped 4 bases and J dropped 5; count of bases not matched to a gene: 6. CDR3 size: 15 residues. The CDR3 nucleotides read TGTGCCAGCAGCGGCCCGGGACAGGGAAATGAAAAACTGTTTTTT. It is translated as CASSGPGQGNEKLFF.

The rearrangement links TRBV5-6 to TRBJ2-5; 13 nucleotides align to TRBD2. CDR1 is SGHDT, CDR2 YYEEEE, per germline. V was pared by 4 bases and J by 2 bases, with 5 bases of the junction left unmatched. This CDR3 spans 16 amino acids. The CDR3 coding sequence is TGTGCCAGCAGCCGAATGGGACTAGCGGGGCAAGAGACCCAGTACTTC. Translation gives CASSRMGLAGQETQYF.

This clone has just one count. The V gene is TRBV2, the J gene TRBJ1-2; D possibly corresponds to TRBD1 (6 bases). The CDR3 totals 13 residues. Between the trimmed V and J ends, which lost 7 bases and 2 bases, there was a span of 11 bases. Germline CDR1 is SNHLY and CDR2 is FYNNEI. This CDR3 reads CASNGQLNYGYTF. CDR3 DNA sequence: TGTGCCAGCAATGGACAGCTAAACTATGGCTACACCTTC.

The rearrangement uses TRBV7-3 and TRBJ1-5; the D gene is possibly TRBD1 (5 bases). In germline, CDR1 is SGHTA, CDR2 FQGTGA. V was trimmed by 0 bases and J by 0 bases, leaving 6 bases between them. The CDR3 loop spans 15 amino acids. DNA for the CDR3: TGTGCCAGCAGCTTAACAGGGGCTAGCAATCAGCCCCAGCATTTT. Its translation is CASSLTGASNQPQHF. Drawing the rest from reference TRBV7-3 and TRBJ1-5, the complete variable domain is GAGVSQTPSNKVTEKGKYVELRCDPISGHTALYWYRQSLGQGPEFLIYFQGTGAADDSGLPNDRFFAVRPEGSVSTLKIQRTERGDSAVYLCASSLTGASNQPQHFGDGTRLSIL.

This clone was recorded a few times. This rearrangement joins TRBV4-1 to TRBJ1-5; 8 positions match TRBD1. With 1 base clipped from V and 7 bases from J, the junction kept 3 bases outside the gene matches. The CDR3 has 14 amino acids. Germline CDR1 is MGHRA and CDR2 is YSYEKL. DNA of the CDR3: TGCGCCAGCAGCCAAGGGACAGGGTTACAGCCCCAGCATTTT. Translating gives CASSQGTGLQPQHF.

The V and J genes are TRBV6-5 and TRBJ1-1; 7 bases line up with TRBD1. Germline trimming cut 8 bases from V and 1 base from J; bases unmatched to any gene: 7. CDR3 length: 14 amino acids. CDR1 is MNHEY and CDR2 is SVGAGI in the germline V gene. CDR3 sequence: CASHPPGGNTEAFF. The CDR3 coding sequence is TGTGCCAGCCATCCCCCAGGGGGGAACACTGAAGCTTTCTTT.

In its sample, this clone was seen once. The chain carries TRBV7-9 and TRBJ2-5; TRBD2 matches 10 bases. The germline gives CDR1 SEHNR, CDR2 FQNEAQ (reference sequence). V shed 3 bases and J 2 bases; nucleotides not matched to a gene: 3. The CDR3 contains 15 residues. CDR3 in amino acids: CASSFPAGGQETQYF. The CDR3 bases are TGTGCCAGCAGCTTCCCAGCGGGGGGGCAAGAGACCCAGTACTTC.

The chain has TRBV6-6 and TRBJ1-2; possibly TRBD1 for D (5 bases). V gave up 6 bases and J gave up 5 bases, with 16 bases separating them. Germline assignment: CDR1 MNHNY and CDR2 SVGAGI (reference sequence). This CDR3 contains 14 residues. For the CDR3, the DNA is TGTGCCAGCAGCTACACCGTGGGGCAGTATGGCTACACCTTC. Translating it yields CASSYTVGQYGYTF.

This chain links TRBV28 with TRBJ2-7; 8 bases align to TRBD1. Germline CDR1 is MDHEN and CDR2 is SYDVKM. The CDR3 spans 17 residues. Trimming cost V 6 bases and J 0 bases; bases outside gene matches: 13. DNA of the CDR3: TGTGCCAGCAGCTCTTACCGGGACAGGATCTTCTCCTACGAGCAGTACTTC. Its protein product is CASSSYRDRIFSYEQYF.

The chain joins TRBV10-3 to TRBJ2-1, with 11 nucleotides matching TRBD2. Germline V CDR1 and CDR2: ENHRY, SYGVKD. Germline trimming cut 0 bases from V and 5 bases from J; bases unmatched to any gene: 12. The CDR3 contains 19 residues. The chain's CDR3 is CAISESFGLAGGNHNEQFF. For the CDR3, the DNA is TGTGCCATCAGTGAGTCATTTGGGCTAGCGGGGGGTAACCACAATGAGCAGTTCTTC.

Here the CDR3 reads CASSSLYEQYF. CDR3 in DNA: TGTGCCAGCAGTTCGCTCTACGAGCAGTACTTC. The chain recombines TRBV7-2 with TRBJ2-5; D is ambiguous. The DNA end favors TRBJ2-7, so the J call may be wrong. The CDR3 runs to 11 residues. Germline CDR1 reads SGHTA; CDR2 reads FQGNSA.

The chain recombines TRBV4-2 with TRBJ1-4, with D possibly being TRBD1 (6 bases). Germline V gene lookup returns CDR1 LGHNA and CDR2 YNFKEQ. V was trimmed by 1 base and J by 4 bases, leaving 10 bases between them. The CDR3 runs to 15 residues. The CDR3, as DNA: TGTGCCAGCAGCCAAGTCTCAGGGGTTAATGAAAAACTGTTTTTT. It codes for CASSQVSGVNEKLFF.

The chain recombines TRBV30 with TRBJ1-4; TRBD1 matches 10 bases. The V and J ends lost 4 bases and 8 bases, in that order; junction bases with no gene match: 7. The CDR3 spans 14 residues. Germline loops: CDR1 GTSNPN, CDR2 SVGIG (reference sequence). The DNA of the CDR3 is TGTGCCTGGAACCGGGACAGGGGTGGGGAAAAACTGTTTTTT. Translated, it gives CAWNRDRGGEKLFF.

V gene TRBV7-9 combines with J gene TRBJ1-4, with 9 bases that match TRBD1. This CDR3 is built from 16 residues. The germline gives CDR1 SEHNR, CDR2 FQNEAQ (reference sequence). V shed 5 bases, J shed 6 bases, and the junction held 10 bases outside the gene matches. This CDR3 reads CASSLGSTGGYEKLFF. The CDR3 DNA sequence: TGTGCCAGCAGCCTCGGGAGTACAGGGGGCTATGAAAAACTGTTTTTT.

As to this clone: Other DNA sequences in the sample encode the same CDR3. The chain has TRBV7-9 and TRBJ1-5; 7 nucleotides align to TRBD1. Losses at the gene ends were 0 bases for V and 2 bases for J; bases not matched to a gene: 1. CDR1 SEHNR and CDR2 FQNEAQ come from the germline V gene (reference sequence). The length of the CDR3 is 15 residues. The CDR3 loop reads CASSLAGGGNQPQHF. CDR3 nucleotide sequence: TGTGCCAGCAGCTTAGCAGGGGGCGGCAATCAGCCCCAGCATTTT.